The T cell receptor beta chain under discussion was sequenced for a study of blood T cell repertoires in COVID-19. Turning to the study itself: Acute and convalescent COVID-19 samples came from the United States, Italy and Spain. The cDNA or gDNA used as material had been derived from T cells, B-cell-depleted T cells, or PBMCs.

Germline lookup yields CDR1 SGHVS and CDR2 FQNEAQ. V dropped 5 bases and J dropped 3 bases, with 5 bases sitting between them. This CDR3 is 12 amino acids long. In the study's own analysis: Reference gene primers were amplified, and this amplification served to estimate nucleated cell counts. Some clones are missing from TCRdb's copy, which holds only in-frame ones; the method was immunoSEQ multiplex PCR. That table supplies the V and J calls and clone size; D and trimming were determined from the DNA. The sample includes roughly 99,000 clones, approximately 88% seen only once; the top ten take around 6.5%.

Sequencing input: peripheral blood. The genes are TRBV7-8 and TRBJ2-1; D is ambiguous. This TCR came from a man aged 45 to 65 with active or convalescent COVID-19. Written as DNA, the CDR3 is TGTGCCAGCAGCCCATTCTACAATGAGCAGTTCTTC. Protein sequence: CASSPFYNEQFF.